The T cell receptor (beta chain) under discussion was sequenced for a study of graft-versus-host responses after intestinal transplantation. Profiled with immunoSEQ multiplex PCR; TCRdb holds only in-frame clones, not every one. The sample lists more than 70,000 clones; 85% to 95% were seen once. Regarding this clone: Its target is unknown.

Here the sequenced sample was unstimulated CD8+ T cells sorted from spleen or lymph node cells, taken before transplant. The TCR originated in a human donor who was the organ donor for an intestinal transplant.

Here the CDR3 DNA reads TGTGCCAGCACCGACGAGGACAGGGGCCAAGAGACCCAGTACTTC. Translating gives CASTDEDRGQETQYF. The chain recombines TRBV5-4 with TRBJ2-5, with 9 bases that match TRBD1. Trimming cost V 6 bases and J 1 base; bases outside gene matches: 7. The CDR3 has 15 residues. CDR1 and CDR2 from the germline V gene are SGHNT and YYREEE (reference sequence).